This entry lists 30 T cell receptor beta chains sequenced from one sample in a study of blood T cell repertoires in COVID-19. Profiling relied on immunoSEQ multiplex PCR, and the TCRdb table lists in-frame clones only, not all of them. The table includes 250,000 to 300,000 clones, roughly 88% detected once. The sample consisted of PBMCs or T cells enriched from blood (not recorded which). Every receptor here comes from a woman aged 50 to 65 who had recovered from COVID-19.

The chain combines TRBV10-3 with TRBJ2-7, with 9 bases aligning to TRBD2. This CDR3 is 11 amino acids long. Germline V gene data show CDR1 as ENHRY and CDR2 as SYGVKD. Unmatched junction bases numbered 3, after V lost 11 bases and J lost 4 bases. The chain's CDR3 is CAVAGGYEQYF. In DNA form, the CDR3 reads TGTGCCGTGGCGGGAGGGTACGAGCAGTACTTC.

This chain connects TRBV11-3 to TRBJ2-5; 10 nucleotides match TRBD2. Germline CDR1 reads SGHNT; CDR2 reads YENEEA. The CDR3 runs 20 residues. V lost 4 bases, J lost 3 bases, and 20 bases stayed unmatched. The CDR3 nucleotides read TGTGCCAGCAGCTCTCGACCCGGGACTAGCGCCTCCCCTGGGGAAGAGACCCAGTACTTC. It yields the protein CASSSRPGTSASPGEETQYF.

This chain links TRBV27 with TRBJ2-7; 9 nucleotides align to TRBD1. This CDR3 comprises 15 residues. The ends lost 3 bases at V and 2 bases at J; junction bases unmatched: 5. CDR1 and CDR2 from the germline V gene are MNHEY and SMNVEV (reference sequence). For the CDR3, the DNA is TGTGCCAGCAGTTTCCTGACAGGGGGAGCCTACGAGCAGTACTTC. It translates to CASSFLTGGAYEQYF.

The chain recombines TRBV6-5 with TRBJ2-3; D possibly corresponds to TRBD1 (5 bases). In germline, CDR1 is MNHEY, CDR2 SVGAGI. Trimming pared 0 bases from V and 3 bases from J, leaving 7 bases between. There are 14 residues in the CDR3. The CDR3 DNA follows: TGTGCCAGCAGTTACTCGGGGCCGACAGATACGCAGTATTTT. Translating gives CASSYSGPTDTQYF.

As DNA, the CDR3 is TGCGCCAGCAGCTTGGATCAGGGGTTCTCCTACAATGAGCAGTTCTTC. Translating it yields CASSLDQGFSYNEQFF. V usage is TRBV5-1 and J usage is TRBJ2-1; TRBD1 is a possible D gene (6 bases). The length of the CDR3 is 16 residues. The germline CDR1 and CDR2 sequences are SGHRS and YFSETQ. V shed 0 bases and J shed 0 bases, with 10 bases lying between them.

This rearrangement joins TRBV5-5 to TRBJ2-2; TRBD1 is a possible D gene (6 bases). The V gene's germline CDR1 is SGHKS and CDR2 YYEKEE (reference sequence). The CDR3 spans 15 residues. Trimming took off 3 bases at V and 7 bases at J, with 16 bases between the two ends. The CDR3 region has the DNA TGTGCCAGCAGCTATCGCGGACAGTATAACGGGGAGCTGTTTTTT. As protein: CASSYRGQYNGELFF.

CDR3 region: CASSRWRELNNEQFF. As DNA, the CDR3 is TGTGCCAGCAGCCGTTGGCGGGAGTTAAACAATGAGCAGTTCTTC. This chain joins TRBV3-1 (or the pseudogene TRBV3-2) and TRBJ2-1; TRBD2 matches at 7 bases. Trimming at V came to 4 bases and at J to 5 bases, leaving 8 bases not matched to a gene. Germline V gene lookup returns CDR1 LGHDT and CDR2 YNNKEL (reference sequence). The CDR3 runs to 15 residues.

The chain links TRBV28 to TRBJ2-3, with a possible D match to TRBD1 (6 bases). The germline V gene has CDR1 MDHEN and CDR2 SYDVKM. CDR3 size: 13 residues. The V end was cut by 10 bases, the J end by 1 base, with 12 bases between. This CDR3 is CATKQGGTDTQYF. The CDR3 coding sequence is TGTGCCACCAAACAGGGCGGCACAGATACGCAGTATTTT.

V usage is TRBV6-5 and J usage is TRBJ1-5; D call uncertain. V lost 0 bases to trimming and J lost 1 base, with 7 bases between them. Per germline, CDR1 MNHEY and CDR2 SVGAGI. The CDR3 is 15 residues long. In DNA form, the CDR3 reads TGTGCCAGCAGTTACTCGTTCCAGAGCAATCAGCCCCAGCATTTT. Protein sequence: CASSYSFQSNQPQHF.

The chain is built from TRBV28 and TRBJ2-1; 8 bases agree with TRBD1. Germline CDR1 is MDHEN and CDR2 is SYDVKM. There are 14 residues in the CDR3. With V trimmed by 5 bases and J by 2 bases, 2 bases remained unmatched. The CDR3 sequence: CASSTGGPYNEQFF. CDR3 coding DNA: TGTGCCAGCAGTACAGGGGGACCCTACAATGAGCAGTTCTTC.

The chain uses TRBV5-1 and TRBJ2-2, with 8 bases that match TRBD1. V shed 5 bases and J 5 bases; nucleotides not matched to a gene: 14. The CDR3 has 17 residues. Germline assignment: CDR1 SGHRS and CDR2 YFSETQ. The CDR3, as DNA: TGCGCCAGCAGAATCTCGGAGAGGACAGGGAGAACCGGGGAGCTGTTTTTT. Protein: CASRISERTGRTGELFF.

The chain is built from TRBV7-9 and TRBJ2-7, with a weak D call TRBD1 (6 bases). V dropped 5 bases and J dropped 4 bases, with 21 bases sitting between them. CDR1 and CDR2 from the germline V gene are SEHNR and FQNEAQ (reference sequence). The CDR3 runs 16 residues. CDR3 amino acids: CASSPYPDSGAYEQYF. The CDR3 DNA reads as TGTGCCAGCAGCCCCTACCCGGACAGTGGAGCGTACGAGCAGTACTTC.

The V call is TRBV5-1, the J call TRBJ2-7; 7 nucleotides agree with TRBD1. The ends lost 4 bases at V and 2 bases at J; junction bases unmatched: 9. This CDR3 spans 15 amino acids. Germline loops: CDR1 SGHRS, CDR2 YFSETQ. CDR3 sequence (DNA): TGCGCCAGCAGCCCGTGGGACAGTGGGACCTACGAGCAGTACTTC. It encodes CASSPWDSGTYEQYF. The full variable domain, completed using reference TRBV5-1 and TRBJ2-7, is KAGVTQTPRYLIKTRGQQVTLSCSPISGHRSVSWYQQTPGQGLQFLFEYFSETQRNKGNFPGRFSGRQFSNSRSEMNVSTLELGDSALYLCASSPWDSGTYEQYFGPGTRLTVT.

V gene TRBV7-2 combines with J gene TRBJ2-3, with D perhaps TRBD1 (5 bases). Germline V gene lookup returns CDR1 SGHTA and CDR2 FQGNSA. The length of the CDR3 is 14 residues. The V and J ends lost 1 base and 4 bases respectively, with 9 bases between them. The CDR3 sequence: CASSLVQGSDTQYF. In DNA, the CDR3 is TGTGCCAGCAGCTTAGTTCAGGGTTCAGATACGCAGTATTTT.

This chain joins TRBV10-3 and TRBJ1-2; TRBD1 matches 7 bases. Losses at the gene ends were 7 bases for V and 6 bases for J; bases not matched to a gene: 14. This CDR3 contains 15 residues. CDR1 ENHRY and CDR2 SYGVKD come from the germline V gene. The CDR3 DNA sequence: TGTGCCATCACTCCCCAGACAGGGCTTCTTGATGGCTACACCTTC. Translation: CAITPQTGLLDGYTF.

The chain joins TRBV23-1 to TRBJ2-2; TRBD1 aligns across 8 bases. TRBV23-1 is recorded as an ORF, its role being uncertain. This CDR3 spans 14 amino acids. Trimming at V came to 7 bases and at J to 4 bases, leaving 5 bases not matched to a gene. The CDR3 DNA sequence: TGCGCCAGCACCCCACAGGGGGGCACCGGGGAGCTGTTTTTT. Its translation: CASTPQGGTGELFF.

The chain links TRBV7-9 to TRBJ1-6, with a weak D call TRBD1 (5 bases). The CDR3 runs 16 residues. V was trimmed by 7 bases and J by 3 bases, leaving 16 bases between them. The germline gives CDR1 SEHNR, CDR2 FQNEAQ (reference sequence). The CDR3 coding sequence is TGTGCCAGCACACTTGGGGGGTCCAACTATAATTCACCCCTCCACTTT. Translation: CASTLGGSNYNSPLHF.

The V and J genes are TRBV7-8 and TRBJ2-7; the match to TRBD2 covers 9 bases. Unmatched junction bases numbered 10, after V lost 6 bases and J lost 4 bases. Looked up from germline, CDR1 is SGHVS and CDR2 is FQNEAQ. This CDR3 is built from 15 residues. CDR3: CASRRGGAITYEQYF. The DNA for the CDR3 is TGTGCCAGCAGGCGGGGGGGGGCGATAACATACGAGCAGTACTTC.

The chain links TRBV11-3 to TRBJ1-1, with no clear D. V gave up 0 bases and J gave up 4 bases, with 9 bases separating them. Germline CDR1 is SGHNT and CDR2 is YENEEA. The CDR3 is 14 residues long. The CDR3 DNA sequence: TGTGCCAGCAGCTTAGAGCCGTACGGCACTGAAGCTTTCTTT. Its protein product is CASSLEPYGTEAFF. Based on the CDR3 plus reference TRBV11-3 and TRBJ1-1, the full variable domain is EAGVVQSPRYKIIEKKQPVAFWCNPISGHNTLYWYLQNLGQGPELLIRYENEEAVDDSQLPKDRFSAERLKGVDSTLKIQPAELGDSAVYLCASSLEPYGTEAFFGQGTRLTVV.

V gene TRBV27 combines with J gene TRBJ1-6; 7 nucleotides agree with TRBD1. Germline CDR1 is MNHEY and CDR2 is SMNVEV (reference sequence). This CDR3 is built from 15 residues. Germline trimming cut 6 bases from V and 7 bases from J; bases unmatched to any gene: 9. The DNA of the CDR3 is TGTGCCAGCAGCTACCTAGGGGGCTGGAATTCACCCCTCCACTTT. It is translated as CASSYLGGWNSPLHF.

The chain employs TRBV14 and TRBJ2-1; TRBD2 matches 11 bases. The germline V gene encodes CDR1 SGHDN and CDR2 FVKESK. CDR3 size: 15 residues. J was trimmed by 12 bases and V by 4 bases; bases with no gene match: 11. Here the CDR3 DNA reads TGTGCCAGCAGCCCGTCGACTAGCGGGACCCGGATGCAGTTCTTC. It codes for CASSPSTSGTRMQFF.

The chain employs TRBV5-6 and TRBJ1-2, with D possibly TRBD1 on 6 matching bases. Trimming took 2 bases from V and 4 from J, leaving 12 bases between them. CDR1 and CDR2 from the germline V gene are SGHDT and YYEEEE. This CDR3 comprises 14 residues. CDR3 amino acids: CASSLAGATYGYTF. The CDR3 coding sequence is TGTGCCAGCAGCTTAGCAGGGGCCACCTATGGCTACACCTTC.

This clone was counted between two and nine times. The genes are TRBV7-8 and TRBJ2-5; 13 bases fit TRBD2. This CDR3 comprises 21 residues. Germline CDR1 and CDR2: SGHVS and FQNEAQ. The V gene end was trimmed by 2 bases and the J gene end by 4 bases; junction bases not matched to a gene: 19. This CDR3 is CASSLLKIPTSGRVLVETQYF. The DNA of the CDR3 is TGTGCCAGCAGCTTATTGAAGATCCCCACTAGCGGGAGGGTTTTAGTAGAGACCCAGTACTTC.

The chain couples TRBV5-1 to TRBJ2-5, with D uncertain. The CDR3 sequence is 13 residues long. V shed 0 bases and J shed 3 bases, with 6 bases lying between them. Germline CDR1 and CDR2: SGHRS and YFSETQ. CDR3 residues: CASSLVVKETQYF. The CDR3 DNA sequence: TGCGCCAGCAGCTTGGTAGTCAAAGAGACCCAGTACTTC.

The V and J genes are TRBV4-1 and TRBJ1-2; D is possibly TRBD1 (5 bases). The CDR3 contains 15 residues. Germline loops: CDR1 MGHRA, CDR2 YSYEKL. V shed 4 bases and J shed 4 bases, with 16 bases lying between them. DNA for the CDR3: TGCGCCAGCAGCCCGAGCGGCCGGAGGGGCTATGGCTACACCTTC. Amino acids: CASSPSGRRGYGYTF.

This chain links TRBV29-1 with TRBJ1-1; D is uncertain. With 4 bases removed from V and 4 bases from J, the gap between germline ends came to 13 bases. The CDR3 length is 13 residues. CDR1 SQVTM and CDR2 ANQGSEA come from the germline V gene. CDR3 region: CSVGLGLGTEAFF. In DNA, the CDR3 is TGCAGCGTTGGTCTCGGGTTGGGCACTGAAGCTTTCTTT.

This chain uses TRBV7-3 with TRBJ1-2; D is unresolved. The CDR3 has 14 residues. V gave up 5 bases and J gave up 8 bases, with 18 bases separating them. The germline CDR1 and CDR2 sequences are SGHTA and FQGTGA. CDR3 protein: CASSLTGGEDGYTF. Written as DNA, the CDR3 is TGTGCCAGCAGCCTGACGGGAGGAGAGGACGGCTACACCTTC.

This clone was counted a single time. The chain recombines TRBV18 with TRBJ1-5; D possibly corresponds to TRBD1 (6 bases). This CDR3 region has 18 residues. Trimming took off 6 bases at V and 0 bases at J, with 21 bases between the two ends. The germline V gene encodes CDR1 KGHSH and CDR2 LQKENI. The CDR3 spells CASSLPPGRGYSNQPQHF. The DNA of the CDR3 is TGTGCCAGCTCCCTACCTCCGGGCAGGGGATATAGCAATCAGCCCCAGCATTTT.

The chain links TRBV27 to TRBJ1-2; maybe TRBD1 (5 bases). The CDR3 covers 13 residues. V shed 2 bases and J shed 8 bases, with 12 bases lying between them. The germline CDR1 and CDR2 sequences are MNHEY and SMNVEV (reference sequence). The CDR3 coding sequence is TGTGCCAGCAGTTTACAGGGATTCGGGGGCTACACCTTC. The encoded protein is CASSLQGFGGYTF.

The chain is built from TRBV5-1 and TRBJ2-5; 8 bases are shared with TRBD1. Germline CDR1 SGHRS, CDR2 YFSETQ. The CDR3 is 14 amino acids. The V and J ends lost 3 bases and 5 bases, in that order; junction bases with no gene match: 6. CDR3 residues: CASSSGTGLETQYF. The DNA for the CDR3 is TGCGCCAGCAGCTCCGGGACAGGTTTGGAGACCCAGTACTTC.